This TCR beta chain was captured in a study of CXCR3-negative and CXCR3-positive naive CD8 T cells. Background on the study: Sequencing brought in approximately 140 million TRB reads altogether, and each library got about 1.5 +/- 0.3 million.

Through 5' RACE with UMI labels, the TRB cDNA libraries were prepared. TCRdb re-called the 5' RACE reads and gives one entry per CDR3 protein, without DNA. The table gives roughly 140,000 distinct CDR3 sequences; the top ten clones make up roughly 0.27% of it. Findings and caveats of the study: The study found that naive CXCR3-negative and CXCR3-positive cells shared TRBV-TRBJ usage, while memory cells differed. With surface CD5 comparable between naive subsets, TCR strength was estimated using properties derived from the TRB CDR3. CXCR3-positive naive cells carried more hydrophobic TRB CDR3s than CXCR3-negative ones.

A note on this clonotype: Its specificity is not known.

The CDR3 is 14 amino acids. From germline, CDR1 is ENHRY and CDR2 SYGVKD. The sample comprised naive CXCR3+ CD8+ T cells from blood. Subset here: CD45RO-CCR7+CD27+CD95- naive CD8+ T cells expressing CXCR3 (TNR3+). The gene calls are TRBV10-3 and TRBJ1-5; checking the TCRdb D call of TRBD1 is not possible without DNA. This TCR was sampled from a human donor in good health. Some clones in this sample may be carry-over from other donors' samples. Here the CDR3 reads CAISESDLDRAQHF.